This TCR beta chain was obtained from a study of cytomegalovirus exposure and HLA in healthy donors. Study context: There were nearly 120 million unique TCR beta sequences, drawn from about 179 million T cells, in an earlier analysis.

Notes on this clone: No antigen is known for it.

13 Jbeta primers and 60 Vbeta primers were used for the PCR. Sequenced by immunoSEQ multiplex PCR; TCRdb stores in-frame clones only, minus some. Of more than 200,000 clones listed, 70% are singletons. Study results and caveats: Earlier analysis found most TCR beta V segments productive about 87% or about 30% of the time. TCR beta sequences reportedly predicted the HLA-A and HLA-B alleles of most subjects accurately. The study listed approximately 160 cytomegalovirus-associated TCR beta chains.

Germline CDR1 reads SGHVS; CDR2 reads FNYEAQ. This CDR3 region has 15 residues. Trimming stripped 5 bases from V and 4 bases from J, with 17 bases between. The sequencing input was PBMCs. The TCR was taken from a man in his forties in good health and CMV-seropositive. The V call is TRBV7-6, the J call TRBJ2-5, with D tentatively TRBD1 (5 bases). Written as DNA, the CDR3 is TGTGCCAGCAGCCATCCTTTGACAGTCGGAGAGACCCAGTACTTC. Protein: CASSHPLTVGETQYF.